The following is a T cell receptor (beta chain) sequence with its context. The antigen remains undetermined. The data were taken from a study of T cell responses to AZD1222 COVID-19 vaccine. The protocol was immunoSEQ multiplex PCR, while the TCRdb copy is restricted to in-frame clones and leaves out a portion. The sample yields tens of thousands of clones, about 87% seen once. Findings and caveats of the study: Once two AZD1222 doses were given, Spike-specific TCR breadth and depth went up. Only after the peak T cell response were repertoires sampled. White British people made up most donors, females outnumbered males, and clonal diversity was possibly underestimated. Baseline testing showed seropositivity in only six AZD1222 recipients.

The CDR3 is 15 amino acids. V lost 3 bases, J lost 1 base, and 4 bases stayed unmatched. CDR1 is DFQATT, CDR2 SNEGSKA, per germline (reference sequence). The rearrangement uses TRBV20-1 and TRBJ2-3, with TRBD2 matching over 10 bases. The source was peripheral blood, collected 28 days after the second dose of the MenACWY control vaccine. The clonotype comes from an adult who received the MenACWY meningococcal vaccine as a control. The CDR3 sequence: CSASLGTSGTDTQYF. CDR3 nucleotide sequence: TGCAGTGCTAGTTTGGGGACTAGCGGCACAGATACGCAGTATTTT.